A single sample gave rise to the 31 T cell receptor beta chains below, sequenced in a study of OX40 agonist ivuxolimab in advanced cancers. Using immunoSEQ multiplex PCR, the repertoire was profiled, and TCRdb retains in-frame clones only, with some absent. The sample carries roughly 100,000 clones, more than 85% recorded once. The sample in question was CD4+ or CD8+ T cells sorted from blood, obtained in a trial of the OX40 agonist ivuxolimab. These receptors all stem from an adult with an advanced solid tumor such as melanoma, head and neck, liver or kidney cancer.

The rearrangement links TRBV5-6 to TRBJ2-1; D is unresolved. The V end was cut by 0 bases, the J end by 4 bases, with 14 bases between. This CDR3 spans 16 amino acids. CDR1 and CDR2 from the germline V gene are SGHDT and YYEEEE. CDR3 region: CASSLGRLTSYNEQFF. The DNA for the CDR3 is TGTGCCAGCAGCTTGGGGCGGTTGACGTCTTACAATGAGCAGTTCTTC.

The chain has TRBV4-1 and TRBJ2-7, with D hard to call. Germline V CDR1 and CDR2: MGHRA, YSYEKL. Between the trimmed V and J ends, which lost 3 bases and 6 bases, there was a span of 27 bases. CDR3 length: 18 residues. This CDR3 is CASSQAPLQKQVAGEQYF. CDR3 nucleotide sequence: TGCGCCAGCAGCCAGGCCCCCTTACAGAAACAAGTCGCTGGCGAGCAGTACTTC.

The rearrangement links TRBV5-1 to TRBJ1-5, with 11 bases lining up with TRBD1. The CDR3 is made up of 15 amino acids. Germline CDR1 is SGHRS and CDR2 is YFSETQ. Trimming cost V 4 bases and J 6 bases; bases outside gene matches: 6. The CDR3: CASSRGQGAGQPQHF. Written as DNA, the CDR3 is TGCGCCAGCAGCCGCGGACAGGGGGCCGGTCAGCCCCAGCATTTT.

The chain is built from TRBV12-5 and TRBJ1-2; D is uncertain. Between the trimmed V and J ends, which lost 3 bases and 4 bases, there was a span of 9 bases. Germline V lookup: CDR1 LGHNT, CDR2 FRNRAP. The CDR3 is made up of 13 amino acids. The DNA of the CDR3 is TGTGCTAGTGGTTTTGGGTCAGTCTATGGCTACACCTTC. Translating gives CASGFGSVYGYTF.

The CDR3 loop is CASSQDSFGGAGVLTF. The CDR3 region has the DNA TGCGCCAGCAGCCAAGATAGTTTCGGAGGGGCGGGCGTCCTGACTTTC. This chain links TRBV4-1 with TRBJ2-6; tentatively, D is TRBD2 (6 bases). Germline V gives CDR1 MGHRA, CDR2 YSYEKL. CDR3 length: 16 amino acids. The V end was cut by 0 bases, the J end by 12 bases, with 18 bases between.

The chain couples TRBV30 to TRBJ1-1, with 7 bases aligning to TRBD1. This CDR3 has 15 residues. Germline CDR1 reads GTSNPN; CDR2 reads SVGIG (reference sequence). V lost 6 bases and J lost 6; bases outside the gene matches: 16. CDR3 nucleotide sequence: TGTGCCTGCAGTTATCCTGGGACAGCCGTCTCTGAAGCTTTCTTT. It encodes CACSYPGTAVSEAFF.

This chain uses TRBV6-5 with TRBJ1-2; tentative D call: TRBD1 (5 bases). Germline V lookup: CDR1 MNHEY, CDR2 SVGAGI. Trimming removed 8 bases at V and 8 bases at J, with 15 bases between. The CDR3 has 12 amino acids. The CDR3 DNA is TGTGCCAGCGGGATATTGGGGGAAGGCTACACCTTC. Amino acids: CASGILGEGYTF.

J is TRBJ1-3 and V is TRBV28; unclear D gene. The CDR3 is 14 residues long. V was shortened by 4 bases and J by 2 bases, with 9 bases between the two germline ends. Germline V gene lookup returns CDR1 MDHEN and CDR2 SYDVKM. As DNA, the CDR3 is TGTGCCAGCAGTTCGATGGTCCCTGGAAACACCATATATTTT. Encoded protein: CASSSMVPGNTIYF.

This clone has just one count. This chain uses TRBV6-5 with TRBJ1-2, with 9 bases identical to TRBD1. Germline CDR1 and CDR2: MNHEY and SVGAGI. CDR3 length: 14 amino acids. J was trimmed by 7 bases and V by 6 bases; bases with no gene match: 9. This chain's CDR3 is CASRQGQGTVGYTF. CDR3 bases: TGTGCCAGCAGGCAGGGACAGGGAACGGTTGGCTACACCTTC.

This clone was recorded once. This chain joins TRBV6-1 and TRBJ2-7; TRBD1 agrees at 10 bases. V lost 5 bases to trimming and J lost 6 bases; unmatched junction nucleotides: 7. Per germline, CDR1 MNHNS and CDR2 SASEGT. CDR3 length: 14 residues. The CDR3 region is CASSRQGARSEQYF. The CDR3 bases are TGTGCCAGCAGTAGACAGGGGGCGAGAAGCGAGCAGTACTTC.

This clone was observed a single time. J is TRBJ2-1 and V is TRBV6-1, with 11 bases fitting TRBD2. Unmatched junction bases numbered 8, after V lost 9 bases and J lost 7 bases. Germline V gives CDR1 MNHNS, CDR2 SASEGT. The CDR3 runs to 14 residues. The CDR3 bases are TGTGCCAGTTCGCTAGCGGGAGGATGGAATGAGCAGTTCTTC. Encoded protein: CASSLAGGWNEQFF.

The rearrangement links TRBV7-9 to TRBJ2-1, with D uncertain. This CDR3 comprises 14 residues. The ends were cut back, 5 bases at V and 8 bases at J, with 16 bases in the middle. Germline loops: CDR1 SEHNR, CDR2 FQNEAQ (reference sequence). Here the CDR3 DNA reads TGTGCCAGCAGCCCTGGACCCCTCTTCGATGAGCAGTTCTTC. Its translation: CASSPGPLFDEQFF.

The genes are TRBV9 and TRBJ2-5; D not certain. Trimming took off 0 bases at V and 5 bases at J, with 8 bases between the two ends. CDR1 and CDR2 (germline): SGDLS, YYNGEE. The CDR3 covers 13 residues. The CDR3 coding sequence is TGTGCCAGCAGCGTAGCTGGGTTGGAGACCCAGTACTTC. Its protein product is CASSVAGLETQYF.

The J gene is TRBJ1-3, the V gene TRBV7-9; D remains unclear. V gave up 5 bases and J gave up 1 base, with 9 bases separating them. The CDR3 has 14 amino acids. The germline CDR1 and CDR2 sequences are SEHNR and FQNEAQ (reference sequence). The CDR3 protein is CASSLLGSGNTIYF. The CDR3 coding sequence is TGTGCCAGCAGCCTGCTGGGATCTGGAAACACCATATATTTT. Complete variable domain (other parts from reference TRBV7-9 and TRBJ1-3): DTGVSQNPRHKITKRGQNVTFRCDPISEHNRLYWYRQTLGQGPEFLTYFQNEAQLEKSRLLSDRFSAERPKGSFSTLEIQRTEQGDSAMYLCASSLLGSGNTIYFGEGSWLTVV.

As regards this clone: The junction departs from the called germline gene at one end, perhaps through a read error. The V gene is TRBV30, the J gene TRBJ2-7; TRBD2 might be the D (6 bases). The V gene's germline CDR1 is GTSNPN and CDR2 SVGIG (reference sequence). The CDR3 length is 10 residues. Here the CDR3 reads CACGLPISVF. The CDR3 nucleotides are TGTGCCTGCGGACTACCGATTAGCGTCTTC.

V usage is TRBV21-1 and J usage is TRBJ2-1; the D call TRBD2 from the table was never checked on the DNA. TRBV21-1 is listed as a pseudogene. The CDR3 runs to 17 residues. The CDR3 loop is CASSKGAVAGGYNEQFF. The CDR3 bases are TGTGCCAGCAGCAAAGGAGCGGTAGCGGGAGGCTACAATGAGCAGTTCTTC.

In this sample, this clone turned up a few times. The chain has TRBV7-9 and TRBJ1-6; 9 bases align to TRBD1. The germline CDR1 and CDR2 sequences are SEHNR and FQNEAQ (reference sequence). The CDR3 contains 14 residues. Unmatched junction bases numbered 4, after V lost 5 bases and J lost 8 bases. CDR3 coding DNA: TGTGCCAGCAGCCGACAGGGGGTGGATTCACCCCTCCACTTT. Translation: CASSRQGVDSPLHF.

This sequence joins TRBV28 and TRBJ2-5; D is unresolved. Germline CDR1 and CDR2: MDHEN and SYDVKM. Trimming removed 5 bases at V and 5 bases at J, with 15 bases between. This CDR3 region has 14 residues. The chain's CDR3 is CASSNRRRAETQYF. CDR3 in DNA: TGTGCCAGCAGTAACCGCAGACGGGCCGAGACCCAGTACTTC.

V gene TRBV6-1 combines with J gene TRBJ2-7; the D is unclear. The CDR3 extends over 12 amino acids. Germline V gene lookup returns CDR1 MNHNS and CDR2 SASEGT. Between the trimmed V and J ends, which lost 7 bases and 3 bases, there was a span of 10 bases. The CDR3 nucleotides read TGTGCCAGCAAAGGGTTAAACTACGAGCAGTACTTC. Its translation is CASKGLNYEQYF.

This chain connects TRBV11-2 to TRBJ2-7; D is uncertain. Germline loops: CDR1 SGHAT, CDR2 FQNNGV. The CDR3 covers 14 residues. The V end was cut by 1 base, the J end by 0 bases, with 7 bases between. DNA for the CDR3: TGTGCCAGCAGCTTAGGTCTGGGCTCCTACGAGCAGTACGTC. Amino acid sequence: CASSLGLGSYEQYV.

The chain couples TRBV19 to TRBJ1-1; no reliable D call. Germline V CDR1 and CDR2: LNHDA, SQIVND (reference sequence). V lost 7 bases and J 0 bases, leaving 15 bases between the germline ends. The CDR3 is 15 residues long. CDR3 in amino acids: CASTDGSSMNTEAFF. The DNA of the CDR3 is TGTGCCAGTACGGACGGGAGCTCCATGAACACTGAAGCTTTCTTT.

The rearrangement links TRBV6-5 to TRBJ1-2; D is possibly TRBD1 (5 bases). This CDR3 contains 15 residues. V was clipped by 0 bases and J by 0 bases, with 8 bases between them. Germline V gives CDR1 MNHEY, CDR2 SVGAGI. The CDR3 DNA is TGTGCCAGCAGTTACTCGACAGTTACTAACTATGGCTACACCTTC. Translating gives CASSYSTVTNYGYTF.

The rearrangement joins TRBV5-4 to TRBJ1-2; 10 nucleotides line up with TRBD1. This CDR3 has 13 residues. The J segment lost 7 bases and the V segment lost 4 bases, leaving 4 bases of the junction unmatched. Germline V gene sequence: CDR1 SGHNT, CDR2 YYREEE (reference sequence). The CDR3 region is CASSLRQGAGYTF. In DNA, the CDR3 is TGTGCCAGCAGCCTCCGACAGGGGGCTGGCTACACCTTC.

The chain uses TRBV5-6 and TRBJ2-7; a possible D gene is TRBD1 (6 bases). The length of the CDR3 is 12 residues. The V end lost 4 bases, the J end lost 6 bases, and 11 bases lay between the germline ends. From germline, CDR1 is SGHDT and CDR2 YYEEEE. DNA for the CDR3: TGTGCCAGCAGCCAACAGGGTACCGAGCAGTACTTC. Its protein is CASSQQGTEQYF.

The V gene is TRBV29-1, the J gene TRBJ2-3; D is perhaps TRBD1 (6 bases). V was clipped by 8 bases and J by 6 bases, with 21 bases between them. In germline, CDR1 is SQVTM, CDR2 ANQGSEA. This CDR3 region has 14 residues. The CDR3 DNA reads TGCAGCACTCGGACAGTCTTGCTTTCGGATACGCAGTATTTT. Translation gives CSTRTVLLSDTQYF.

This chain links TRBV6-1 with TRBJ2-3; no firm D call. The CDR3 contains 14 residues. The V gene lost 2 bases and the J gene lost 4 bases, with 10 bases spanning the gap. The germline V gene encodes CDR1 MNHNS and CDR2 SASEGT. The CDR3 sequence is CASSELPGADTQYF. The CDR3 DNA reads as TGTGCCAGCAGTGAATTACCCGGCGCAGATACGCAGTATTTT.

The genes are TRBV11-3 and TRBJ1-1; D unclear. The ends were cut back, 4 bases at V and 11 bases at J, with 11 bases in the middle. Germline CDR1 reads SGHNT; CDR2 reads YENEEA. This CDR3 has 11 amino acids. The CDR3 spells CASSYGHRAFF. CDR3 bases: TGTGCCAGCAGCTATGGGCATCGGGCTTTCTTT.

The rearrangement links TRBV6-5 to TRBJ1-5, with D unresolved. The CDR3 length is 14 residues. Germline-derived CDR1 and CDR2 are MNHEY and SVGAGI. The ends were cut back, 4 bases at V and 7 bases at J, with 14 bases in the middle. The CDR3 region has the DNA TGTGCCAGCAGTTTTCTCTTCGGGGAGCAGCCCCAGCATTTT. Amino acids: CASSFLFGEQPQHF.

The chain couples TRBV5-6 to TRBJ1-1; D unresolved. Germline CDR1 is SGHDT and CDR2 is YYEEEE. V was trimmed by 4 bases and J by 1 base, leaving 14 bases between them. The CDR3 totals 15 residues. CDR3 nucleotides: TGTGCCAGCAGCGAAAAAAGGAACGGGAACACTGAAGCTTTCTTT. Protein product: CASSEKRNGNTEAFF.

CDR3 sequence: CAWSTTQKTGNTIYF. CDR3 nucleotides: TGTGCCTGGAGCACCACACAGAAGACTGGAAACACCATATATTTT. The chain joins TRBV30 to TRBJ1-3; D remains ambiguous. Trimming took off 3 bases at V and 2 bases at J, with 14 bases between the two ends. Germline-derived CDR1 and CDR2 are GTSNPN and SVGIG (reference sequence). This CDR3 is 15 amino acids long.

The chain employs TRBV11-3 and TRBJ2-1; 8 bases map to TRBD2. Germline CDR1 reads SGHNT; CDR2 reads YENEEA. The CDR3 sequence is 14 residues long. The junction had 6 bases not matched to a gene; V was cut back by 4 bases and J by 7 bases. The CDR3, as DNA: TGTGCCAGCAGCTCCGGGACTAGATGGAATGAGCAGTTCTTC. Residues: CASSSGTRWNEQFF.